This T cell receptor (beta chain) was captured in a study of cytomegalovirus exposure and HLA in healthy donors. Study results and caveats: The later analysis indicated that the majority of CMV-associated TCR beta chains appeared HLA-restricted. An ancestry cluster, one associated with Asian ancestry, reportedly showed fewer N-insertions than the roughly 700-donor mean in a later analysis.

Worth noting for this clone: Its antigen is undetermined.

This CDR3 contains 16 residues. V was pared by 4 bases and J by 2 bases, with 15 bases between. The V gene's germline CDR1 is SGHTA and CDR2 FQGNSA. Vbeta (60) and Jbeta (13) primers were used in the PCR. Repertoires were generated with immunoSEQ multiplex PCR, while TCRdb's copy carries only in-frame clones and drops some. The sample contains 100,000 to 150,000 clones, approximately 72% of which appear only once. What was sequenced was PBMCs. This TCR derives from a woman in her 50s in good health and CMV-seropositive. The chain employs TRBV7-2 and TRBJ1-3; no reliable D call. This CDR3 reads CASSSPGGRAGNTIYF. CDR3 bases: TGTGCCAGCAGCTCCCCGGGAGGGAGGGCTGGAAACACCATATATTTT.